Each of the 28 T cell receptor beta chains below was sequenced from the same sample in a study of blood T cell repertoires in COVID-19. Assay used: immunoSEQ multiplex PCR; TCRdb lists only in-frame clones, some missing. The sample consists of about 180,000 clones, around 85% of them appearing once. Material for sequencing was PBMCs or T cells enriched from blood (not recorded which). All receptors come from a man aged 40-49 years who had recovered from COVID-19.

CDR3 region: CASSLVTGTSVTYEQYF. CDR3 coding DNA: TGTGCCAGCAGCTTAGTGACCGGGACATCGGTTACCTACGAGCAGTACTTC. The genes are TRBV11-3 and TRBJ2-7, with D maybe TRBD1 (6 bases). The germline CDR1 and CDR2 sequences are SGHNT and YENEEA. The CDR3 sequence is 17 residues long. V was cut by 1 base and J by 2 bases, with 18 bases left in between.

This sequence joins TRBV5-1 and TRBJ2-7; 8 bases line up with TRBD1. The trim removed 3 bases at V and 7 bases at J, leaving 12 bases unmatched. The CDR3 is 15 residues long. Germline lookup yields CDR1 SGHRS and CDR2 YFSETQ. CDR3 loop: CASSSRTGSAGEQYF. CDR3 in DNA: TGCGCCAGCAGCTCCCGGACAGGGAGCGCAGGGGAGCAGTACTTC.

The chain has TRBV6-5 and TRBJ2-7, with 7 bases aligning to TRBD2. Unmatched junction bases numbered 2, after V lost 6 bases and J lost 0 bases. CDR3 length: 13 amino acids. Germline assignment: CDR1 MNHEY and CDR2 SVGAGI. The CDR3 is CASSRGSSYEQYF. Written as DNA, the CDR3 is TGTGCCAGCAGCCGCGGGAGCTCCTACGAGCAGTACTTC.

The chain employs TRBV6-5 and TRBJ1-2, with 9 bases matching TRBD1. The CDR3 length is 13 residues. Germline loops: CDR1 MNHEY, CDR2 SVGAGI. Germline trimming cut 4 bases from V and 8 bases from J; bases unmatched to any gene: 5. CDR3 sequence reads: CASSLTGGQGYTF. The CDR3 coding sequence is TGTGCCAGCAGTTTAACAGGGGGCCAGGGCTACACCTTC.

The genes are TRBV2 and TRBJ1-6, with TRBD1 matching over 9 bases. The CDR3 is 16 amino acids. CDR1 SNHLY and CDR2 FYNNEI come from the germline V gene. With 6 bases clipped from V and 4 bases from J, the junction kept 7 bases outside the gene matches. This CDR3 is CASRDAGTGYNSPLHF. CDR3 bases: TGTGCCAGCAGAGATGCCGGGACAGGGTATAATTCACCCCTCCACTTT.

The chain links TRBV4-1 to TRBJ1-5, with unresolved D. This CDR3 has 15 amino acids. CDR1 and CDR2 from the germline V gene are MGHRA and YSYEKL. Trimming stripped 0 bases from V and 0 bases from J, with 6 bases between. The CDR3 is CASSQDGYSNQPQHF. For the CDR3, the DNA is TGCGCCAGCAGCCAAGACGGTTATAGCAATCAGCCCCAGCATTTT.

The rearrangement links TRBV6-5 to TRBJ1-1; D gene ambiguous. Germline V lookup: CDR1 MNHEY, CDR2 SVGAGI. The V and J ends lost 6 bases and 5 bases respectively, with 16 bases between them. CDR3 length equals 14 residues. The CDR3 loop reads CASRLSREGTEAFF. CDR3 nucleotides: TGTGCCAGCAGACTCTCTCGGGAAGGGACTGAAGCTTTCTTT.

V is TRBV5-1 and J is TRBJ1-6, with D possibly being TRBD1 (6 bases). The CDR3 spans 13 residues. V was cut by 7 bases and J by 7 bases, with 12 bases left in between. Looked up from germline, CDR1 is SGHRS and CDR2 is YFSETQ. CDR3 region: CASQGTENSPLHF. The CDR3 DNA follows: TGCGCCAGCCAGGGGACGGAGAATTCACCCCTCCACTTT.

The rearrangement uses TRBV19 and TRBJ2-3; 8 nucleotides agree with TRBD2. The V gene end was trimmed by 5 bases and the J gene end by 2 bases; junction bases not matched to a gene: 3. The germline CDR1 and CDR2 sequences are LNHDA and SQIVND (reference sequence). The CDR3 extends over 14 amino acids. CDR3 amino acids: CASSSTSVTDTQYF. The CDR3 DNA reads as TGTGCCAGTAGTTCGACTAGCGTCACAGATACGCAGTATTTT.

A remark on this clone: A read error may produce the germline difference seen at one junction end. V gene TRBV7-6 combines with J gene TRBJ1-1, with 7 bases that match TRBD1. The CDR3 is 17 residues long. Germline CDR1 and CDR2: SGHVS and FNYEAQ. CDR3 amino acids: CASSLGGNRFMNTEAFF. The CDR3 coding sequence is TGTGCCAGCAGTTTAGGGGGCAACAGATTCATGAACACTGAAGCTTTCTTT. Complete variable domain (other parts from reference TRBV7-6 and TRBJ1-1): GAGVSQSPRYKVTKRGQDVALRCDPISGHVSLYWYRQALGQGPEFLTYFNYEAQQDKSGLPNDRFSAERPEGSISTLTIQRTEQRDSAMYRCASSLGGNRFMNTEAFFGQGTRLTVV.

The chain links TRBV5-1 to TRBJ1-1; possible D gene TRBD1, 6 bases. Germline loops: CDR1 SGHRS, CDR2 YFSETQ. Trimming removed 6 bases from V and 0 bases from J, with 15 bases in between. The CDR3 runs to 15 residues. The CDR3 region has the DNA TGCGCCAGCATGTTGACGGGACACTTGAACACTGAAGCTTTCTTT. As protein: CASMLTGHLNTEAFF.

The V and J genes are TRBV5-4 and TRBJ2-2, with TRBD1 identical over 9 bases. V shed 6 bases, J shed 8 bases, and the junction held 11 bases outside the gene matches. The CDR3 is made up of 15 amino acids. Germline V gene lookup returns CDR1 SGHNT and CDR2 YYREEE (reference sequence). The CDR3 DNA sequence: TGTGCCAGCAAAGGACAGGGGAAGGTCGCAGGGGAGCTGTTTTTT. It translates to CASKGQGKVAGELFF.

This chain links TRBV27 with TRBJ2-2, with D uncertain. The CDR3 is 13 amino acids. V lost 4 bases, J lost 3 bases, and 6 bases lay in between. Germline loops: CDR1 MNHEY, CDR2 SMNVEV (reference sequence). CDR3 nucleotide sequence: TGTGCCAGCAGTTCTACCTACACCGGGGAGCTGTTTTTT. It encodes CASSSTYTGELFF.

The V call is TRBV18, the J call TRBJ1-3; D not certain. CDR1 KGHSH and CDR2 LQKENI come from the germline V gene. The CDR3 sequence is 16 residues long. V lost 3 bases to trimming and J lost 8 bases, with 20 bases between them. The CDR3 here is CASSPSGTSRADTIYF. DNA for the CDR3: TGTGCCAGCTCACCCAGCGGTACCAGTCGGGCAGACACCATATATTTT.

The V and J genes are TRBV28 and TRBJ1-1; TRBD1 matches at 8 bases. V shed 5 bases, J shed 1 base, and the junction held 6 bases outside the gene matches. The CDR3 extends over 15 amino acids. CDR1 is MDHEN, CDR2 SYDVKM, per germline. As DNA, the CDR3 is TGTGCCAGCAGTGTTTACAGGGGGAGGAACACTGAAGCTTTCTTT. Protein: CASSVYRGRNTEAFF.

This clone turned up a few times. DNA of the CDR3: TGCGCCAGCAGCTTGGGAGGAACCAAGAACACTGAAGCTTTCTTT. Its translation is CASSLGGTKNTEAFF. This chain joins TRBV5-1 and TRBJ1-1; D gene unclear. Between the trimmed V and J ends, which lost 0 bases and 1 base, there was a span of 10 bases. The CDR3 loop spans 15 amino acids. Germline V lookup: CDR1 SGHRS, CDR2 YFSETQ.

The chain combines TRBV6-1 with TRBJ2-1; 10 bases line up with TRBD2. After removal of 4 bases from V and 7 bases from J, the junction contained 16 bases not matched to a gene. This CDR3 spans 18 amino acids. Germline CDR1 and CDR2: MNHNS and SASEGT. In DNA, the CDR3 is TGTGCCAGCAGTGCACTAAGCGGGAGGGCCTACGGCGAAAATGAGCAGTTCTTC. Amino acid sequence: CASSALSGRAYGENEQFF.

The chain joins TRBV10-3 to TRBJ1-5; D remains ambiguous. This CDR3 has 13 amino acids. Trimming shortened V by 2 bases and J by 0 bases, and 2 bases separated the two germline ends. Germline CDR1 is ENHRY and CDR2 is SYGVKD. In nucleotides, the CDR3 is TGTGCCATCAGTGAGCTTAGCAATCAGCCCCAGCATTTT. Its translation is CAISELSNQPQHF.

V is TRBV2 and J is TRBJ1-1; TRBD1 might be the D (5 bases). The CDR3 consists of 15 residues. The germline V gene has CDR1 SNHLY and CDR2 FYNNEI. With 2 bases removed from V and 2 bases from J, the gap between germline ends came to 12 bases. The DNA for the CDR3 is TGTGCCAGCAGTGAAAAGGGGATGAGAAACACTGAAGCTTTCTTT. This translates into CASSEKGMRNTEAFF.

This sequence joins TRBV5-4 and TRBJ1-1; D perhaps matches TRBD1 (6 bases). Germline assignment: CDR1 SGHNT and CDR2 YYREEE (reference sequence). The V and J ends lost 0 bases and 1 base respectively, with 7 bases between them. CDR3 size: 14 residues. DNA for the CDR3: TGTGCCAGCAGCTTGGTGGGACAGAACACTGAAGCTTTCTTT. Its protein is CASSLVGQNTEAFF.

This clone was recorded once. In nucleotides, the CDR3 is TGTGCCAGCAGCTTCCAGGGGGCTCGTGAAAAACTGTTTTTT. Its translation is CASSFQGAREKLFF. The chain links TRBV7-9 to TRBJ1-4; 8 bases line up with TRBD1. V was pared by 3 bases and J by 7 bases, with 4 bases of the junction left unmatched. Germline-derived CDR1 and CDR2 are SEHNR and FQNEAQ (reference sequence). The CDR3 has 14 residues.

In DNA form, the CDR3 reads TGTGCCAGCAGCCCGCAAGAGACCCAGTACTTC. It codes for CASSPQETQYF. The chain uses TRBV6-5 and TRBJ2-5; no clear D gene. Trimming took off 6 bases at V and 2 bases at J, with 4 bases between the two ends. Germline CDR1 is MNHEY and CDR2 is SVGAGI. This CDR3 is 11 amino acids long.

The CDR3 region is CASSLEQGLTEAFF. CDR3 nucleotide sequence: TGCGCCAGCAGCTTGGAACAGGGGTTAACTGAAGCTTTCTTT. The chain has TRBV5-1 and TRBJ1-1, with 7 bases lining up with TRBD1. V gave up 0 bases and J gave up 5 bases; unmatched junction bases: 4. Germline-derived CDR1 and CDR2 are SGHRS and YFSETQ. The CDR3 totals 14 residues.

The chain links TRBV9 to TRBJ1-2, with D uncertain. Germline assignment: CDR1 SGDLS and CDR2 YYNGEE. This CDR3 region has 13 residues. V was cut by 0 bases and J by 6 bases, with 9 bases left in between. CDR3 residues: CASSVVGRDGYTF. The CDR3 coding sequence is TGTGCCAGCAGCGTAGTAGGGCGGGATGGCTACACCTTC.

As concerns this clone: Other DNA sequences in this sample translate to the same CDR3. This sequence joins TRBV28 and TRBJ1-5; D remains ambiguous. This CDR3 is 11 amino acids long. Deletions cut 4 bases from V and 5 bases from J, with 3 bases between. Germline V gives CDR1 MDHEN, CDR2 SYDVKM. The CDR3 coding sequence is TGTGCCAGCAGTTCTGATCAGCCCCAGCATTTT. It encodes CASSSDQPQHF.

CDR3 loop: CASRKGLPNEKLFF. CDR3 in DNA: TGTGCCAGTAGAAAGGGGCTACCTAATGAAAAACTGTTTTTT. This chain joins TRBV19 and TRBJ1-4; D perhaps matches TRBD1 (5 bases). V gave up 6 bases and J gave up 3 bases, with 11 bases separating them. This CDR3 spans 14 amino acids. Germline CDR1 is LNHDA and CDR2 is SQIVND (reference sequence).

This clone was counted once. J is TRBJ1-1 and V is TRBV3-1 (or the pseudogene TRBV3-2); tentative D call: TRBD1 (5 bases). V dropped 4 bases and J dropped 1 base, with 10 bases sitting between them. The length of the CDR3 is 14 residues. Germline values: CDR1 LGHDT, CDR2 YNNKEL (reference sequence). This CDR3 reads CASSPRTQNTEAFF. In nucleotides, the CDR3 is TGTGCCAGCAGCCCCCGGACACAGAACACTGAAGCTTTCTTT.

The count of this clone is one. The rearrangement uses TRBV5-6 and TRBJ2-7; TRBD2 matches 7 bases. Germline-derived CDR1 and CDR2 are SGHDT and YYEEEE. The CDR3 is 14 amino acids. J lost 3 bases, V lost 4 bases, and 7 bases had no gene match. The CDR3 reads CASSQGGRFYEQYF. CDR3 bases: TGTGCCAGCAGCCAGGGAGGGAGGTTCTACGAGCAGTACTTC.